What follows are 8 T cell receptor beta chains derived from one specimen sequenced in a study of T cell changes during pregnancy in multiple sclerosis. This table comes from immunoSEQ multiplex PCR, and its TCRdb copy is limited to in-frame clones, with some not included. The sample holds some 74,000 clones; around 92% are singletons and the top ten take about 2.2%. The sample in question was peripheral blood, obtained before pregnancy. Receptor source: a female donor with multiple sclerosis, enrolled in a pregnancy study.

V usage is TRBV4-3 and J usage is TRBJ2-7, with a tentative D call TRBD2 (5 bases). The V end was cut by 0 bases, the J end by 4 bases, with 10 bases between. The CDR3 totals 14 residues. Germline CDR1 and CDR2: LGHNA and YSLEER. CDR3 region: CASSQERLAYEQYF. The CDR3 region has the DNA TGCGCCAGCAGCCAAGAACGGCTAGCTTACGAGCAGTACTTC.

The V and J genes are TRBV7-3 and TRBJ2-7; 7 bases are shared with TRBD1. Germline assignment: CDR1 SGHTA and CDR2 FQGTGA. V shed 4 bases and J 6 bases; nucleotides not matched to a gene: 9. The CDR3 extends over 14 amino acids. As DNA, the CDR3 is TGTGCCAGCAGCTGGACACACCCAGGGGGCGAGCAGTACTTC. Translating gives CASSWTHPGGEQYF. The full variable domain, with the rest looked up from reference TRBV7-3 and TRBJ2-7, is GAGVSQTPSNKVTEKGKYVELRCDPISGHTALYWYRQSLGQGPEFLIYFQGTGAADDSGLPNDRFFAVRPEGSVSTLKIQRTERGDSAVYLCASSWTHPGGEQYFGPGTRLTVT.

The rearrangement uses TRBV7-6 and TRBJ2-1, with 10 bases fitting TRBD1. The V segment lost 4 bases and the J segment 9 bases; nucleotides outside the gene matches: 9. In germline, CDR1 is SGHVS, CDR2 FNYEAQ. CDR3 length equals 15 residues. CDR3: CASSYETGGLGEQFF. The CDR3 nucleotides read TGTGCCAGCAGCTACGAGACAGGGGGCCTTGGTGAGCAGTTCTTC.

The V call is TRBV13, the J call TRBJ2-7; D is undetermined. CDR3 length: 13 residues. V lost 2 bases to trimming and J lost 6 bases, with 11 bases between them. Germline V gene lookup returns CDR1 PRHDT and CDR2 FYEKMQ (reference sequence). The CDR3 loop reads CASSLQVVREQYF. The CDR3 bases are TGTGCCAGCAGCTTACAGGTAGTCCGCGAGCAGTACTTC.

The chain's CDR3 is CASSIASGTGGELFF. The CDR3 coding sequence is TGTGCCAGTAGTATTGCTAGCGGGACTGGCGGGGAGCTGTTTTTT. V usage is TRBV19 and J usage is TRBJ2-2, with 9 bases fitting TRBD2. Germline loops: CDR1 LNHDA, CDR2 SQIVND (reference sequence). This CDR3 has 15 amino acids. With 3 bases clipped from V and 7 bases from J, the junction kept 6 bases outside the gene matches.

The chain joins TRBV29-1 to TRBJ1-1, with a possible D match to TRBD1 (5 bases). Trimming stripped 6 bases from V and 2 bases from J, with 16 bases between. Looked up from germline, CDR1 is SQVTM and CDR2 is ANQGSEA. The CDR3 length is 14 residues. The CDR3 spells CSVLPSGYNTEAFF. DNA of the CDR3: TGCAGCGTCCTCCCCTCAGGGTATAACACTGAAGCTTTCTTT.

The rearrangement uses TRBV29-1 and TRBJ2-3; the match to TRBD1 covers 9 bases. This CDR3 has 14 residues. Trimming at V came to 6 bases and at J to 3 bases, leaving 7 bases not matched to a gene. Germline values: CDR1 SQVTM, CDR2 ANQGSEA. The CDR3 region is CSVYRGLSTDTQYF. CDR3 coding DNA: TGCAGCGTGTACAGGGGGCTGAGTACAGATACGCAGTATTTT.

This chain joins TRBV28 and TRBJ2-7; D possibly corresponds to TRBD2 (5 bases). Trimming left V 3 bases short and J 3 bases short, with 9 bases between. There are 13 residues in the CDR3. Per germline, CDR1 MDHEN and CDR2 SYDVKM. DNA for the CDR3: TGTGCCAGCAGTTTGGTGGGGAGCTACGAGCAGTACTTC. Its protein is CASSLVGSYEQYF.